This TCR beta chain was profiled in a study of cytomegalovirus exposure and HLA in healthy donors. Study observations and caveats: Altogether, 164 TCR beta chains were recorded as cytomegalovirus-associated. When presence/absence was analysed, sequencing depth was taken to be roughly uniform across donors. For most TCR sequences rarity was the rule, although some public TCRs occurred in many donors.

PCR was performed using 60 Vbeta and 13 Jbeta primers. In the authors' workflow: It was a later analysis that counted approximately 81 million unique TCR beta chains, of which approximately 9.9 million were shared. Sequenced by immunoSEQ multiplex PCR; TCRdb stores in-frame clones only, minus some. For V, J and clone size, that table is used; D and trimming come from the DNA. The data hold roughly 150,000 clones, with 60% to 75% observed a single time. Germline CDR1 is MNHEY and CDR2 is SMNVEV (reference sequence). The CDR3 length is 15 residues. The V gene end was trimmed by 5 bases and the J gene end by 4 bases; junction bases not matched to a gene: 7. A note on this clone: Its antigen is still unknown.

The receptor was derived from a man aged 25 to 45 in good health and CMV-seronegative. The V gene is TRBV27, the J gene TRBJ1-4, with 7 bases identical to TRBD1. Sample: PBMCs. The CDR3, as DNA: TGTGCCAGCAGTCCCCCGACAGGGCTTAATGAAAAACTGTTTTTT. This codes for CASSPPTGLNEKLFF.